The T cell receptor beta chain under discussion was sequenced for a study of cytomegalovirus exposure and HLA in healthy donors. Whole-study results and caveats: The dataset shows that most TCR sequences were rare, while some public TCRs occurred in many donors.

The PCR had 60 Vbeta and 13 Jbeta primers. Repertoires were generated with immunoSEQ multiplex PCR, while TCRdb's copy carries only in-frame clones and drops some. The sample records 110,000 to 150,000 clones, approximately 84% being singletons. Notes on this clone: Antigen: not known.

The CDR3 contains 18 residues. The germline V gene encodes CDR1 MNHEY and CDR2 SMNVEV (reference sequence). V dropped 3 bases and J dropped 3 bases, with 23 bases sitting between them. This chain connects TRBV27 to TRBJ1-1; no clear D gene. The TCR comes from a woman between 55 and 75 years old in good health and CMV-seropositive. The source material was PBMCs. This CDR3 is CASSFFPSFEGKDTEAFF. For the CDR3, the DNA is TGTGCCAGCAGTTTCTTCCCCTCTTTCGAGGGTAAGGACACTGAAGCTTTCTTT.